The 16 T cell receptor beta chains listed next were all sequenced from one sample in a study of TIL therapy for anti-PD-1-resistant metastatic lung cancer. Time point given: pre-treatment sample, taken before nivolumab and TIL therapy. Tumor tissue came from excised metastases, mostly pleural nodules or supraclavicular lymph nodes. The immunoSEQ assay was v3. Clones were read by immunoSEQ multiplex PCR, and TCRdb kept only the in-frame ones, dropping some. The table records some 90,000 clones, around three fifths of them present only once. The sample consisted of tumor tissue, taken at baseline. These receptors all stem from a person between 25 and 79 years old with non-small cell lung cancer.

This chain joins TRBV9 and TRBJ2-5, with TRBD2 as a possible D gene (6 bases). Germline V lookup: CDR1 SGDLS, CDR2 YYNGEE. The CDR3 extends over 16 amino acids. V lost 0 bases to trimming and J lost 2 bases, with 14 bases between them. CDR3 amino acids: CASSVVGTPNQETQYF. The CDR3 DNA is TGTGCCAGCAGCGTAGTAGGGACTCCCAATCAAGAGACCCAGTACTTC.

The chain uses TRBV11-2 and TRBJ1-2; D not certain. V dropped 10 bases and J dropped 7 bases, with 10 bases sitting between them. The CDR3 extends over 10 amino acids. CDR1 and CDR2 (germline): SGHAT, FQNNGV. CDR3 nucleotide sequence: TGTGCCACAAAGGTAGGTGGCTACACCTTC. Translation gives CATKVGGYTF. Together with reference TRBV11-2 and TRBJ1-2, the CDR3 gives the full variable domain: EAGVAQSPRYKIIEKRQSVAFWCNPISGHATLYWYQQILGQGPKLLIQFQNNGVVDDSQLPKDRFSAERLKGVDSTLKIQPAKLEDSAVYLCATKVGGYTFGSGTRLTVV.

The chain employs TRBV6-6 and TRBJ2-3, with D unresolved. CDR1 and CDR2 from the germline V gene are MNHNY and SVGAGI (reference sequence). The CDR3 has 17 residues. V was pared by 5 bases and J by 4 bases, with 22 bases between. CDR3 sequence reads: CASSGSPDLMVADTQYF. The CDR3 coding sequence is TGTGCCAGCAGTGGATCCCCTGATCTGATGGTCGCAGATACGCAGTATTTT.

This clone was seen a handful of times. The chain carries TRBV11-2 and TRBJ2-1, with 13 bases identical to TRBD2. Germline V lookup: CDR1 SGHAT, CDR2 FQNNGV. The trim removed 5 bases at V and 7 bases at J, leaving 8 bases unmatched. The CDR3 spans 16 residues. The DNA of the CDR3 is TGTGCCAGCAGCATACTAGCGGGGGGGCCAGTTAATGAGCAGTTCTTC. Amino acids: CASSILAGGPVNEQFF.

The CDR3 reads CASTFRGLVEQYF. The CDR3 nucleotides read TGTGCCAGCACCTTTCGGGGGTTGGTCGAGCAGTACTTC. The genes are TRBV6-5 and TRBJ2-7; maybe TRBD2 (6 bases). The ends were cut back, 7 bases at V and 6 bases at J, with 16 bases in the middle. The CDR3 sequence is 13 residues long. The germline CDR1 and CDR2 sequences are MNHEY and SVGAGI.

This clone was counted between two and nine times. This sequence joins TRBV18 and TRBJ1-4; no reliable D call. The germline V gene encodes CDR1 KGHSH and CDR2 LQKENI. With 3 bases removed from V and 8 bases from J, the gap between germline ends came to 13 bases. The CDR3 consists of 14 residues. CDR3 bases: TGTGCCAGCTCACCCCCGGCGCAGCAGGAAAAACTGTTTTTT. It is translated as CASSPPAQQEKLFF.

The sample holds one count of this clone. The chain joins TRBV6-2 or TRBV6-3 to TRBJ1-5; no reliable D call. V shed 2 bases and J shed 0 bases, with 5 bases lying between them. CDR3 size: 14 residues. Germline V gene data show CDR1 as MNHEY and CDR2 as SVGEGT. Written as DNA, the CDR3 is TGTGCCAGCAGTTACGTGGATAGCAATCAGCCCCAGCATTTT. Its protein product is CASSYVDSNQPQHF.

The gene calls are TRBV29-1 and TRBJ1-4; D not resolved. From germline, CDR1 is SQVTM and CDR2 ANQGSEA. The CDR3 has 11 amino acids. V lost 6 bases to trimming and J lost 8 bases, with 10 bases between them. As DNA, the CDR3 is TGCAGCGTGGGAATAATCGAAAAACTGTTTTTT. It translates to CSVGIIEKLFF. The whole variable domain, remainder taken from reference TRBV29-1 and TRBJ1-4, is SAVISQKPSRDICQRGTSLTIQCQVDSQVTMMFWYRQQPGQSLTLIATANQGSEATYESGFVIDKFPISRPNLTFSTLTVSNMSPEDSSIYLCSVGIIEKLFFGSGTQLSVL.

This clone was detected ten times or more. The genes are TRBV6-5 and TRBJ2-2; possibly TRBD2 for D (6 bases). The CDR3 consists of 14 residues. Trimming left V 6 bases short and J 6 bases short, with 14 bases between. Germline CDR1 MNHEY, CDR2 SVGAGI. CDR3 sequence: CASRPGGVAGELFF. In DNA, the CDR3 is TGTGCCAGCAGGCCCGGGGGAGTTGCCGGGGAGCTGTTTTTT.

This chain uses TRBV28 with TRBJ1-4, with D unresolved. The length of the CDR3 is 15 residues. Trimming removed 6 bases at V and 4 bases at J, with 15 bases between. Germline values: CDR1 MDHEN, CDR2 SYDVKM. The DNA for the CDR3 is TGTGCCAGCAGCAAAGGCGGACCCTTTAATGAAAAACTGTTTTTT. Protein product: CASSKGGPFNEKLFF.

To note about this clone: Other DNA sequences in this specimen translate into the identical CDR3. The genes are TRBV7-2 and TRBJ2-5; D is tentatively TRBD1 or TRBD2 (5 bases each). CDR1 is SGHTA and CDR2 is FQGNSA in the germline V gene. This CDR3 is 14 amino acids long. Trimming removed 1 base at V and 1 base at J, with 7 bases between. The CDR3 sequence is CASSLGGGQETQYF. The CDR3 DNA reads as TGTGCCAGCAGCTTAGGTGGGGGCCAAGAGACCCAGTACTTC.

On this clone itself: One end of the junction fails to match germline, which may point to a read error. The CDR3 DNA reads TGTGCTAGCAGCAACGACAGGGGATCGAGTGAGCAGTTCTTC. It specifies CASSNDRGSSEQFF. This chain links TRBV7-7 with TRBJ2-1; 8 bases fit TRBD1. The CDR3 spans 14 residues. The germline gives CDR1 SSHAT, CDR2 FNYEAQ (reference sequence).

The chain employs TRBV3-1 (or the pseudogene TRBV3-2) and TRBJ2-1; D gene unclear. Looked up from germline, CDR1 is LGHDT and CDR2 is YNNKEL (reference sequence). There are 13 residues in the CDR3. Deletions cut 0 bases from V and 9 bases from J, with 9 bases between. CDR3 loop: CASSQEGQTEQFF. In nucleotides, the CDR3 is TGTGCCAGCAGCCAAGAAGGCCAGACTGAGCAGTTCTTC.

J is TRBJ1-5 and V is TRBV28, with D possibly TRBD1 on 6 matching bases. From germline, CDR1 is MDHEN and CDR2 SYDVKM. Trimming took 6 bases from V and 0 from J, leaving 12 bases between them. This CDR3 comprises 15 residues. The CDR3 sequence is CASSGGTLSNQPQHF. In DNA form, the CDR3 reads TGTGCCAGCAGCGGTGGGACACTTAGCAATCAGCCCCAGCATTTT.

This chain's CDR3 is CASSANRPGQAYNEQFF. DNA for the CDR3: TGTGCCAGCAGCGCGAACCGGCCGGGACAGGCTTACAATGAGCAGTTCTTC. The rearrangement uses TRBV9 and TRBJ2-1; 8 nucleotides align to TRBD1. V was clipped by 3 bases and J by 4 bases; unmatched bases: 12. Germline V gene data show CDR1 as SGDLS and CDR2 as YYNGEE. The CDR3 sequence is 17 residues long.

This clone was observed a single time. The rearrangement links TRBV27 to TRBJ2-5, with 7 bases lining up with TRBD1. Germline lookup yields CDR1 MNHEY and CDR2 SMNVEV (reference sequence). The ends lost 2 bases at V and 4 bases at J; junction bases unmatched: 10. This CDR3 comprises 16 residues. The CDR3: CASSLRPTGMLETQYF. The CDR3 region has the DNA TGTGCCAGCAGTTTACGCCCGACAGGGATGCTAGAGACCCAGTACTTC.